This T cell receptor (beta chain) derives from a study of cytomegalovirus exposure and HLA in healthy donors. Study results and limitations: Equally common other TCR beta chains were less clonally expanded than HLA-associated ones, a later analysis found. In a later analysis, TCR association rates varied by HLA locus: DRB1 most, HLA-C fewest. Sequences of the TCR beta chain were said to predict the HLA-A and HLA-B alleles of most subjects accurately.

Only a few counts were recorded for this clone. Antigen: not known. It was with 60 Vbeta and 13 Jbeta primers that the PCR ran. Assay: immunoSEQ multiplex PCR; the TCRdb copy retains only in-frame clones and omits some. Of 150,000 to 200,000 clones detected, roughly 74% appear once; the ten largest clones hold about 11%. CDR3 length equals 15 residues. CDR1 is SQVTM, CDR2 ANQGSEA, per germline. Losses at the gene ends were 6 bases for V and 6 bases for J; bases not matched to a gene: 16. Though nominally healthy at sampling, donors likely had unrecorded immune exposures. The sample taken for sequencing was PBMCs. This chain joins TRBV29-1 and TRBJ1-1; the match to TRBD1 covers 7 bases. This TCR derives from a man between 18 and 35 years old in good health and CMV-seropositive. As DNA, the CDR3 is TGCAGCGTCGCAGCCCTGGACAGGCCTGGGGCTGAAGCTTTCTTT. As protein: CSVAALDRPGAEAFF.